The rows below give T cell receptor beta chains drawn from one sample of a study of T-cell memory formation after mild COVID-19. TCRdb called the 5' RACE reads again in MiXCR, with one record for every CDR3 protein. The data contain roughly 48,000 distinct CDR3 sequences, roughly 27% of them singletons. The sample was PBMCs or a T cell subset sorted from them (not recorded which). The receptors derive from a man younger than 30 who had mild COVID-19 (a few samples of this study predate the infection). Cell type and time point are not known. Each CDR3 is given without its conserved first and last residue. Fields, in order: V gene, D gene, J gene, CDR3 protein. A D gene is named only where the DNA matches it firmly.

v_call: TRBV12-3/TRBV12-4; d_call: NA; j_call: TRBJ1-4; cdr3_aa: ASSLVGAQNEKLF
v_call: TRBV28; d_call: NA; j_call: TRBJ2-3; cdr3_aa: ASSEGWDTQY
v_call: TRBV10-3; d_call: NA; j_call: TRBJ2-1; cdr3_aa: AITDPRNEQF
v_call: TRBV4-3; d_call: TRBD1; j_call: TRBJ1-4; cdr3_aa: ASSQLGQGSVKLF
v_call: TRBV12-3/TRBV12-4; d_call: TRBD1; j_call: TRBJ2-2; cdr3_aa: ASSLPDRVPGELF
v_call: TRBV4-3; d_call: NA; j_call: TRBJ2-5; cdr3_aa: ASSQDIPGTQETQY
v_call: TRBV7-9; d_call: TRBD1; j_call: TRBJ2-7; cdr3_aa: ASSLRQGTEQY
v_call: TRBV7-9; d_call: NA; j_call: TRBJ2-7; cdr3_aa: ASSPMDSYEQY
v_call: TRBV25-1; d_call: NA; j_call: TRBJ1-1; cdr3_aa: ASSVAGVRGNTEAF
v_call: TRBV20-1; d_call: NA; j_call: TRBJ2-1; cdr3_aa: SAISIGGRGYNEQF
v_call: TRBV18; d_call: NA; j_call: TRBJ2-7; cdr3_aa: ASSPELAEYEQY
v_call: TRBV7-3; d_call: NA; j_call: TRBJ2-7; cdr3_aa: ASSLGQGIVYEQY
v_call: TRBV20-1; d_call: NA; j_call: TRBJ2-3; cdr3_aa: SAPHDRRTDTQY
v_call: TRBV5-1; d_call: TRBD2; j_call: TRBJ2-3; cdr3_aa: ASSTNGLAGARPGEDTQY
v_call: TRBV4-3; d_call: NA; j_call: TRBJ2-2; cdr3_aa: ASSQEDTGELF
v_call: TRBV29-1; d_call: NA; j_call: TRBJ2-1; cdr3_aa: SVMDEQF
v_call: TRBV12-3/TRBV12-4; d_call: TRBD1; j_call: TRBJ2-7; cdr3_aa: ASTGGTGGYEQY
v_call: TRBV4-3; d_call: NA; j_call: TRBJ2-2; cdr3_aa: ASSPPRNTGELF
v_call: TRBV27; d_call: NA; j_call: TRBJ2-7; cdr3_aa: ASSRAGTYYEQY
v_call: TRBV24-1; d_call: NA; j_call: TRBJ1-2; cdr3_aa: ATSDLLQGNGYT
v_call: TRBV28; d_call: TRBD1; j_call: TRBJ2-2; cdr3_aa: ASIGQGIGELF
v_call: TRBV2; d_call: NA; j_call: TRBJ2-2; cdr3_aa: ASRDVDRPANTGELF
v_call: TRBV6-5; d_call: TRBD1; j_call: TRBJ1-2; cdr3_aa: ASSTTGDYGYT
v_call: TRBV6-5; d_call: NA; j_call: TRBJ2-2; cdr3_aa: ASSYVREDTGELF
v_call: TRBV9; d_call: NA; j_call: TRBJ2-7; cdr3_aa: ASSPGGTYEQY
v_call: TRBV7-9; d_call: NA; j_call: TRBJ1-5; cdr3_aa: ASSLVGQPQH
v_call: TRBV7-3; d_call: NA; j_call: TRBJ2-7; cdr3_aa: AQNRAGLYEQY
v_call: TRBV19; d_call: NA; j_call: TRBJ2-1; cdr3_aa: ASSRQIYNEQF
v_call: TRBV6-5; d_call: NA; j_call: TRBJ2-5; cdr3_aa: ASSPDIRETQY
v_call: TRBV11-2; d_call: NA; j_call: TRBJ1-1; cdr3_aa: ASSSPVDTEAF
v_call: TRBV6-6; d_call: NA; j_call: TRBJ2-1; cdr3_aa: ASTPGQRGYNEQF
v_call: TRBV5-1; d_call: NA; j_call: TRBJ2-3; cdr3_aa: ASIDGAGTDTQY
v_call: TRBV4-3; d_call: NA; j_call: TRBJ2-1; cdr3_aa: ASSQDGPHNEQF
v_call: TRBV6-1; d_call: TRBD2; j_call: TRBJ2-2; cdr3_aa: ASSEGLAATGELF
v_call: TRBV27; d_call: NA; j_call: TRBJ2-1; cdr3_aa: ASSLGRSSYNEQF
v_call: TRBV4-3; d_call: TRBD2; j_call: TRBJ2-1; cdr3_aa: ASSQDVLAGLNEQF
v_call: TRBV6-2/TRBV6-3; d_call: NA; j_call: TRBJ2-7; cdr3_aa: ASSYRFYEQY
v_call: TRBV20-1; d_call: TRBD1; j_call: TRBJ2-5; cdr3_aa: SASPAGQGKETQY
v_call: TRBV5-1; d_call: NA; j_call: TRBJ2-7; cdr3_aa: ASSLGISGYEQY
v_call: TRBV20-1; d_call: NA; j_call: TRBJ2-5; cdr3_aa: SARDLTGARETQY
v_call: TRBV7-9; d_call: TRBD1; j_call: TRBJ1-2; cdr3_aa: ASSPTGTNYGYT